What follows is one TCR beta chain and its context. CDR1 is SGHTA and CDR2 is FQGNSA in the germline V gene. Trimming removed 3 bases from V and 3 bases from J, with 15 bases in between. The CDR3 loop spans 15 amino acids. This sample was taken from a study of OX40 agonist ivuxolimab in advanced cancers. Study summary: The mean age was approximately 56 years, ranging from about 23 to 79, with about 87% of participants male. Three patients, one with hepatocellular carcinoma and two with cutaneous melanoma, responded partially.

The protocol was immunoSEQ multiplex PCR, while the TCRdb copy is restricted to in-frame clones and leaves out a portion. This table has about 76,000 clones, 85% appearing once. This receptor was taken from an adult with an advanced solid tumor such as melanoma, head and neck, liver or kidney cancer. The source was CD4+ or CD8+ T cells sorted from blood, collected in a trial of the OX40 agonist ivuxolimab. This chain links TRBV7-2 with TRBJ2-7; D may correspond to TRBD1 or TRBD2 (5 bases each). The CDR3 bases are TGTGCCAGCAGCTTCTGGGGGTCTAGAGACTACGAGCAGTACTTC. Amino acid sequence: CASSFWGSRDYEQYF.